The next 20 T cell receptor beta chains were all read from a single sample in a study of blood T cell repertoires in COVID-19 (dated by TCRdb to 2020 to 2022). The library was produced with the immunoSEQ multiplex PCR assay. TCRdb took this table from immuneACCESS and kept in-frame rearrangements with V and J called. Such tables lack part of the clones; where checked against another copy, unresolved V genes explain under half of the gap, and the rest is unexplained. Here the sample has roughly 290,000 clones; around 88% occur a single time. 2.1% of the sample goes to the ten largest clones. Sequenced material: peripheral blood. Receptors originate from a woman in her 30s who had recovered from COVID-19.

The V and J genes are TRBV7-2 and TRBJ1-5; TRBD1 aligns across 8 bases. V was clipped by 4 bases and J by 7 bases; unmatched bases: 6. The CDR3 totals 14 residues. Per germline, CDR1 SGHTA and CDR2 FQGNSA. This chain's CDR3 is CASSSGQGAQPQHF. DNA of the CDR3: TGTGCCAGCAGCTCTGGACAGGGTGCGCAGCCCCAGCATTTT.

This chain links TRBV5-1 with TRBJ1-6; D remains ambiguous. There are 15 residues in the CDR3. Germline CDR1 is SGHRS and CDR2 is YFSETQ. Trimming shortened V by 6 bases and J by 0 bases, and 10 bases separated the two germline ends. CDR3 DNA: TGCGCCAGCATGGCGGGTCTCTCCTATAATTCACCCCTCCACTTT. The encoded protein is CASMAGLSYNSPLHF.

This chain uses TRBV5-6 with TRBJ1-2; D gene uncertain. The CDR3 has 14 residues. Germline CDR1 SGHDT, CDR2 YYEEEE. V was cut by 5 bases and J by 4 bases, with 15 bases left in between. CDR3 nucleotide sequence: TGTGCCAGCAGGCGTGACGGGGTACCCTATGGCTACACCTTC. Protein sequence: CASRRDGVPYGYTF.

This clone was seen once. The V gene is TRBV18, the J gene TRBJ2-7; D uncertain. Germline-derived CDR1 and CDR2 are KGHSH and LQKENI. The V and J ends lost 2 bases and 3 bases respectively, with 5 bases between them. The CDR3 has 12 amino acids. CDR3 protein: CASSPGSYEQYF. The CDR3 DNA sequence: TGTGCCAGCTCACCAGGCAGCTACGAGCAGTACTTC.

V usage is TRBV30 and J usage is TRBJ1-1; D unclear. CDR1 is GTSNPN and CDR2 is SVGIG in the germline V gene (reference sequence). This CDR3 contains 11 residues. Trimming removed 2 bases from V and 10 bases from J, with 11 bases in between. As DNA, the CDR3 is TGTGCCTGGAGTCCGGAGAGCGGAGCTTTCTTT. This sequence encodes CAWSPESGAFF. Filled out from reference TRBV30 and TRBJ1-1, the complete variable domain reads SQTIHQWPATLVQPVGSPLSLECTVEGTSNPNLYWYRQAAGRGLQLLFYSVGIGQISSEVPQNLSASRPQDRQFILSSKKLLLSDSGFYLCAWSPESGAFFGQGTRLTVV.

The V call is TRBV2, the J call TRBJ2-5; TRBD1 matches 7 bases. V lost 6 bases, J lost 3 bases, and 4 bases stayed unmatched. Germline V gene lookup returns CDR1 SNHLY and CDR2 FYNNEI. This CDR3 is 13 amino acids long. The CDR3 reads CASSGQGEETQYF. DNA of the CDR3: TGTGCCAGCAGCGGGCAGGGGGAAGAGACCCAGTACTTC.

The chain has TRBV19 and TRBJ1-2; 8 positions agree with TRBD1. This CDR3 contains 13 residues. The V and J ends lost 2 bases and 7 bases, in that order; junction bases with no gene match: 3. CDR1 LNHDA and CDR2 SQIVND come from the germline V gene (reference sequence). The CDR3 nucleotides are TGTGCCAGTAGTATACCAGGGGGCACTGGCTACACCTTC. This sequence encodes CASSIPGGTGYTF.

This chain connects TRBV4-2 to TRBJ2-7; D might be TRBD1 (6 bases). V was pared by 3 bases and J by 0 bases, with 12 bases between. Germline V gives CDR1 LGHNA, CDR2 YNFKEQ. The CDR3 is made up of 15 amino acids. The CDR3 DNA reads TGTGCCAGCAGCCACGAAAGACAGGACTCCTACGAGCAGTACTTC. It is translated as CASSHERQDSYEQYF.

The chain employs TRBV4-1 and TRBJ2-3, with D perhaps matching TRBD2 (5 bases). The CDR3 length is 15 residues. From germline, CDR1 is MGHRA and CDR2 YSYEKL. Trimming left V 0 bases short and J 2 bases short, with 9 bases between. The CDR3, as DNA: TGCGCCAGCAGCCAAGAGGAGCGGACCACAGATACGCAGTATTTT. This codes for CASSQEERTTDTQYF.

J is TRBJ2-2 and V is TRBV13; no reliable D call. The CDR3 extends over 15 amino acids. CDR1 is PRHDT and CDR2 is FYEKMQ in the germline V gene (reference sequence). Trimming pared 1 base from V and 5 bases from J, leaving 11 bases between. The CDR3 nucleotides read TGTGCCAGCAGCTTAGATTCTAGACCGACCGGGGAGCTGTTTTTT. This sequence encodes CASSLDSRPTGELFF.

The rearrangement links TRBV27 to TRBJ1-1, with 10 bases aligning to TRBD1. The germline gives CDR1 MNHEY, CDR2 SMNVEV (reference sequence). The V gene end was trimmed by 4 bases and the J gene end by 7 bases; junction bases not matched to a gene: 6. This CDR3 region has 14 residues. DNA of the CDR3: TGTGCCAGCAGTTCCCGCGGACAGGGGGATGAAGCTTTCTTT. Translation gives CASSSRGQGDEAFF.

The chain couples TRBV29-1 to TRBJ2-5; 11 bases agree with TRBD2. There are 11 residues in the CDR3. Germline lookup yields CDR1 SQVTM and CDR2 ANQGSEA. The CDR3 DNA reads as TGCAGGGGAACTAGCGGGGGGACCCAGTACTTC. Protein product: CRGTSGGTQYF.

This clone was recorded only once. The V and J genes are TRBV12-5 and TRBJ2-3; 8 bases line up with TRBD1. Germline loops: CDR1 LGHNT, CDR2 FRNRAP. This CDR3 has 15 amino acids. Trimming removed 5 bases from V and 2 bases from J; junction bases left unmatched: 6. The CDR3 sequence is CASGPGQVDTDTQYF. Written as DNA, the CDR3 is TGTGCTAGTGGTCCGGGACAGGTTGACACAGATACGCAGTATTTT.

CDR3: CASSLEADFTEAFF. The CDR3 bases are TGCGCCAGCAGCTTGGAGGCGGATTTCACTGAAGCTTTCTTT. This chain connects TRBV5-1 to TRBJ1-1; D gene uncertain. The ends were cut back, 0 bases at V and 4 bases at J, with 10 bases in the middle. The CDR3 contains 14 residues. Germline CDR1 is SGHRS and CDR2 is YFSETQ.

The chain joins TRBV9 to TRBJ2-7; no reliable D call. With 4 bases removed from V and 6 bases from J, the gap between germline ends came to 17 bases. This CDR3 has 14 amino acids. Per the germline V gene, CDR1 is SGDLS and CDR2 is YYNGEE. This CDR3 is CASSPSGPSPEQYF. In DNA, the CDR3 is TGTGCCAGCAGCCCCTCTGGCCCCTCTCCCGAGCAGTACTTC.

This sequence joins TRBV13 and TRBJ2-3; TRBD2 agrees at 9 bases. Losses at the gene ends were 7 bases for V and 2 bases for J; bases not matched to a gene: 7. The germline gives CDR1 PRHDT, CDR2 FYEKMQ (reference sequence). The CDR3 runs to 15 residues. The CDR3 is CASILSGGHTDTQYF. CDR3 DNA sequence: TGTGCCAGCATCCTTAGCGGGGGCCACACAGATACGCAGTATTTT.

The rearrangement uses TRBV2 and TRBJ2-7; D gene ambiguous. Germline V gene data show CDR1 as SNHLY and CDR2 as FYNNEI. Between the trimmed V and J ends, which lost 5 bases and 4 bases, there was a span of 12 bases. CDR3 length: 13 amino acids. CDR3 DNA: TGTGCCAGCAGTCGGGTTCAACTTTACGAGCAGTACTTC. Translation gives CASSRVQLYEQYF.

In regard to this clone: The same CDR3 arises from other DNA sequences in this sample as well. J is TRBJ1-1 and V is TRBV5-1; TRBD1 matches at 8 bases. J was trimmed by 5 bases and V by 5 bases; bases with no gene match: 5. The CDR3 is made up of 13 amino acids. The germline CDR1 and CDR2 sequences are SGHRS and YFSETQ. The CDR3 is CASSSTGGTEAFF. The CDR3 DNA follows: TGCGCCAGCAGTAGCACAGGGGGTACTGAAGCTTTCTTT.

V is TRBV7-2 and J is TRBJ2-7; 11 bases fit TRBD2. This CDR3 spans 17 amino acids. Germline CDR1 and CDR2: SGHTA and FQGNSA. Losses at the gene ends were 5 bases for V and 1 base for J; bases not matched to a gene: 10. In DNA, the CDR3 is TGTGCCAGCAGCCTACTTCCTAGCGGGAGGAATTCCTACGAGCAGTACTTC. Its protein is CASSLLPSGRNSYEQYF.

Of note for this clone: Other DNA sequences within the sample encode an identical CDR3. The chain joins TRBV12-3 or TRBV12-4 to TRBJ1-2; D may be TRBD1 (6 bases). The CDR3 sequence is 13 residues long. V was pared by 6 bases and J by 1 base, with 9 bases between. CDR3 nucleotides: TGTGCCAGCAGCCCGGACAGTAACTATGGCTACACCTTC. Translation gives CASSPDSNYGYTF.